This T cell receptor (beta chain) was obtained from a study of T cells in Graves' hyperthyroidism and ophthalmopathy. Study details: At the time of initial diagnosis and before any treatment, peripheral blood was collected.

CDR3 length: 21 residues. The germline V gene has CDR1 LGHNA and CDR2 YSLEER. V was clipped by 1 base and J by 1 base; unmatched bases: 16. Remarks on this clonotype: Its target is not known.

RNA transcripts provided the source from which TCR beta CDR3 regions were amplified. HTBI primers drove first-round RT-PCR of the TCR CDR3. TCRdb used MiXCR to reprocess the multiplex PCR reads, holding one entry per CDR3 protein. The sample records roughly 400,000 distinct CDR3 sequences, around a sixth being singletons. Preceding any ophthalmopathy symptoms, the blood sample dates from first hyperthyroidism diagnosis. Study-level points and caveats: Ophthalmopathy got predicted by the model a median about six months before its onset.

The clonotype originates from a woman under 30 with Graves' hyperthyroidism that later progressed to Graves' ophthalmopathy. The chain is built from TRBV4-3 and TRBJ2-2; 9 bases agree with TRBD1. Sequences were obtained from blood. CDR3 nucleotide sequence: TGCGCCAGCAGCCAAGGCCCGTGGGGACAGGGACTTTTTTGGAACACCGGGGAGCTGTTTTTT. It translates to CASSQGPWGQGLFWNTGELFF.